Following are 9 T cell receptor beta chains from one sample sequenced in a study of T cell clonotyping in hematopoietic cell transplantation. Sequencing used immunoSEQ multiplex PCR; TCRdb keeps in-frame clones, though not all of them. Of some 13,000 clones in the sample, roughly 84% were seen once. The time point: recipient sample about 28 days before transplant, after cytoreduction. The starting material was peripheral blood mononuclear cells, obtained before stem cell transplant. These receptors all stem from a man in his 60s with acute myeloid leukemia. Some clones in this sample may be carry-over from other donors' samples.

This chain links TRBV2 with TRBJ1-5; the D is unclear. This CDR3 region has 15 residues. Germline-derived CDR1 and CDR2 are SNHLY and FYNNEI. V was shortened by 1 base and J by 3 bases, with 10 bases between the two germline ends. This CDR3 is CASSEEGGNNQPQHF. CDR3 DNA sequence: TGTGCCAGCAGTGAAGAGGGTGGGAACAATCAGCCCCAGCATTTT. Combining the CDR3 with reference TRBV2 and TRBJ1-5 gives the whole variable domain EPEVTQTPSHQVTQMGQEVILRCVPISNHLYFYWYRQILGQKVEFLVSFYNNEISEKSEIFDDQFSVERPDGSNFTLKIRSTKLEDSAMYFCASSEEGGNNQPQHFGDGTRLSIL.

This clone was recorded once. V usage is TRBV7-3 and J usage is TRBJ1-1; D uncertain. The CDR3 consists of 12 residues. Germline V CDR1 and CDR2: SGHTA, FQGTGA. Trimming shortened V by 5 bases and J by 4 bases, and 8 bases separated the two germline ends. The CDR3 nucleotides are TGTGCCAGCAGCCCCGACACCACTGAAGCTTTCTTT. Encoded protein: CASSPDTTEAFF.

V gene TRBV2 combines with J gene TRBJ1-6, with 11 nucleotides matching TRBD1. V shed 3 bases and J 0 bases; nucleotides not matched to a gene: 10. There are 20 residues in the CDR3. CDR1 is SNHLY, CDR2 FYNNEI, per germline. CDR3 bases: TGTGCCAGCAGTGATATTAGGGACAGGGGGATTGACTCCTATAATTCACCCCTCCACTTT. This gives the protein CASSDIRDRGIDSYNSPLHF.

V usage is TRBV11-2 and J usage is TRBJ1-3; D is unresolved. The CDR3 runs to 15 residues. The V end lost 4 bases, the J end lost 4 bases, and 14 bases lay between the germline ends. Germline CDR1 is SGHAT and CDR2 is FQNNGV. This CDR3 reads CASSSLRMGGNTIYF. In DNA, the CDR3 is TGTGCCAGCAGCTCTTTACGGATGGGAGGAAACACCATATATTTT.

The chain links TRBV11-1 to TRBJ2-7, with 9 nucleotides matching TRBD1. Germline V lookup: CDR1 SGHAT, CDR2 FQDESV (reference sequence). V lost 6 bases to trimming and J lost 6 bases; unmatched junction nucleotides: 9. The CDR3 loop spans 14 amino acids. CDR3 protein: CASSYSTGGGEQYF. The CDR3 DNA reads as TGTGCCAGCAGTTATTCGACAGGGGGAGGCGAGCAGTACTTC.

The chain couples TRBV19 to TRBJ1-4; D not resolved. The germline V gene has CDR1 LNHDA and CDR2 SQIVND (reference sequence). The CDR3 runs to 14 residues. V lost 5 bases and J 7 bases, leaving 14 bases between the germline ends. The CDR3 region has the DNA TGTGCCAGTAGTGATTCTCAAGGGATTGAAAAACTGTTTTTT. Translation: CASSDSQGIEKLFF.

The chain joins TRBV25-1 to TRBJ1-1, with a possible D match to TRBD1 (6 bases). Germline lookup yields CDR1 MGHDK and CDR2 SYGVNS. V was pared by 5 bases and J by 3 bases, with 16 bases between. This CDR3 region has 15 residues. The CDR3 region has the DNA TGTGCCAGCAGTACCTGGGACACCCAATACACTGAAGCTTTCTTT. This translates into CASSTWDTQYTEAFF.

The CDR3, as DNA: TGTGCCAGCAGTCGAGGGGGACTATGGGCTTCACCCCTCCACTTT. The encoded protein is CASSRGGLWASPLHF. The chain carries TRBV6-4 and TRBJ1-6, with D perhaps TRBD1 (6 bases). The germline V gene has CDR1 MRHNA and CDR2 SNTAGT. V lost 5 bases, J lost 9 bases, and 17 bases lay in between. The CDR3 runs to 15 residues.

This clone was picked up a small number of times. The genes are TRBV25-1 and TRBJ1-2; 8 nucleotides line up with TRBD1. V lost 2 bases, J lost 4 bases, and 6 bases stayed unmatched. The germline gives CDR1 MGHDK, CDR2 SYGVNS. This CDR3 has 15 residues. The CDR3 nucleotides read TGTGCCAGCAGTGAAGGGAACAGGGGGGTCTATGGCTACACCTTC. Amino acids: CASSEGNRGVYGYTF.